The 16 T cell receptor beta chains below all came from one sample that was sequenced in a study of blood T cell repertoires in COVID-19. Some clones are missing from TCRdb's copy, which holds only in-frame ones; the method was immunoSEQ multiplex PCR. The sample has about 180,000 clones; 75% to 90% are singletons. Sequenced: peripheral blood. The origin of the receptors is a human donor with active or convalescent COVID-19. The donor label of this sample is uncertain.

The J gene is TRBJ1-2, the V gene TRBV18; 10 bases map to TRBD1. V was pared by 6 bases and J by 9 bases, with 13 bases of the junction left unmatched. The germline V gene encodes CDR1 KGHSH and CDR2 LQKENI. CDR3 length: 15 residues. The CDR3 nucleotides read TGTGCCAGCTCTTCCGGCGTGACAGGGGGCAGTCGCTACACCTTC. Protein product: CASSSGVTGGSRYTF. Filled out from reference TRBV18 and TRBJ1-2, the complete variable domain reads NAGVMQNPRHLVRRRGQEARLRCSPMKGHSHVYWYRQLPEEGLKFMVYLQKENIIDESGMPKERFSAEFPKEGPSILRIQQVVRGDSAAYFCASSSGVTGGSRYTFGSGTRLTVV.

The chain links TRBV19 to TRBJ1-5, with TRBD1 identical over 10 bases. Germline values: CDR1 LNHDA, CDR2 SQIVND (reference sequence). J gave up 0 bases and V 7 bases, and 6 bases lay outside the gene matches. The CDR3 runs to 16 residues. For the CDR3, the DNA is TGTGCCAGTAAGACAGGGGGCGGCCATAGCAATCAGCCCCAGCATTTT. Translation gives CASKTGGGHSNQPQHF.

The rearrangement links TRBV19 to TRBJ1-2; no firm D call. CDR1 is LNHDA and CDR2 is SQIVND in the germline V gene (reference sequence). This CDR3 comprises 16 residues. Between the trimmed V and J ends, which lost 5 bases and 6 bases, there was a span of 22 bases. CDR3 sequence reads: CASSQPKFGVGHGYTF. CDR3 DNA sequence: TGTGCCAGTAGTCAACCCAAATTCGGGGTCGGTCATGGCTACACCTTC.

This sequence joins TRBV4-3 and TRBJ2-2, with D uncertain. This CDR3 spans 16 amino acids. The germline gives CDR1 LGHNA, CDR2 YSLEER. V lost 3 bases and J 1 base, leaving 12 bases between the germline ends. The CDR3 spells CASSQRRGQNTGELFF. The CDR3 region has the DNA TGCGCCAGCAGCCAGCGGAGAGGTCAGAACACCGGGGAGCTGTTTTTT.

V and J are TRBV6-1 and TRBJ1-2; 7 nucleotides line up with TRBD1. CDR3 length equals 13 residues. Germline trimming cut 3 bases from V and 6 bases from J; bases unmatched to any gene: 4. From germline, CDR1 is MNHNS and CDR2 SASEGT. This CDR3 is CASSDPGQHGYTF. The CDR3 DNA sequence: TGTGCCAGCAGTGATCCGGGACAGCATGGCTACACCTTC.

The chain uses TRBV4-1 and TRBJ2-3; D is possibly TRBD1 (6 bases). The length of the CDR3 is 17 residues. V was pared by 4 bases and J by 6 bases, with 23 bases between. Germline CDR1 is MGHRA and CDR2 is YSYEKL. Here the CDR3 reads CASSRGGIVSLGDTQYF. The CDR3 DNA is TGCGCCAGCAGCCGAGGGGGTATAGTGAGTTTGGGCGATACGCAGTATTTT.

The rearrangement joins TRBV5-1 to TRBJ2-7; weak D call: TRBD2 (6 bases). The CDR3 runs 14 residues. Germline V gene sequence: CDR1 SGHRS, CDR2 YFSETQ. V dropped 4 bases and J dropped 3 bases, with 14 bases sitting between them. DNA for the CDR3: TGCGCCAGCAGCGCTAAGGAGGGGAACTACGAGCAGTACTTC. Its protein is CASSAKEGNYEQYF. The full variable domain, in which reference TRBV5-1 and TRBJ2-7 provide the parts outside the CDR3, is KAGVTQTPRYLIKTRGQQVTLSCSPISGHRSVSWYQQTPGQGLQFLFEYFSETQRNKGNFPGRFSGRQFSNSRSEMNVSTLELGDSALYLCASSAKEGNYEQYFGPGTRLTVT.

This clone was observed a handful of times. This chain connects TRBV28 to TRBJ2-7, with D maybe TRBD1 (5 bases). CDR1 and CDR2 (germline): MDHEN, SYDVKM. This CDR3 contains 14 residues. Trimming pared 4 bases from V and 6 bases from J, leaving 16 bases between. The CDR3 sequence is CASSSPRRVGEQYF. The CDR3 nucleotides are TGTGCCAGCAGTTCCCCCCGCAGGGTTGGCGAGCAGTACTTC.

The V and J genes are TRBV4-2 and TRBJ2-7; 7 positions agree with TRBD1. The CDR3 is 13 amino acids. V gave up 2 bases and J gave up 3 bases; unmatched junction bases: 1. Germline loops: CDR1 LGHNA, CDR2 YNFKEQ. CDR3: CASSQNRGYEQYF. Written as DNA, the CDR3 is TGTGCCAGCAGCCAAAACAGGGGCTACGAGCAGTACTTC.

V gene TRBV5-1 combines with J gene TRBJ1-5; 9 bases map to TRBD1. Germline V gene sequence: CDR1 SGHRS, CDR2 YFSETQ. Trimming took 1 base from V and 7 from J; bases not matched to a gene: 6. The CDR3 loop spans 15 amino acids. The CDR3 here is CASSLSPGQGQPQHF. CDR3 bases: TGCGCCAGCAGCTTGTCACCGGGACAGGGACAGCCCCAGCATTTT.

The chain combines TRBV11-3 with TRBJ1-3; D is unclear. Germline-derived CDR1 and CDR2 are SGHNT and YENEEA. Trimming took 5 bases from V and 0 from J, leaving 8 bases between them. This CDR3 contains 14 residues. The DNA of the CDR3 is TGTGCCAGCAGCGAGGGTAACTCTGGAAACACCATATATTTT. Translated: CASSEGNSGNTIYF.

The CDR3 DNA reads as TGTGCCAGTAGGAAACAGTTGAACACTGAAGCTTTCTTT. This translates into CASRKQLNTEAFF. The rearrangement uses TRBV19 and TRBJ1-1; D ambiguous. Germline lookup yields CDR1 LNHDA and CDR2 SQIVND (reference sequence). The CDR3 has 13 amino acids. Trimming removed 6 bases from V and 0 bases from J, with 8 bases in between.

CDR3 sequence (DNA): TGTGCCAGCAGTATTCCAGGGGACCCCTACAATGAGCAGTTCTTC. Translating gives CASSIPGDPYNEQFF. J is TRBJ2-1 and V is TRBV3-1 (or the pseudogene TRBV3-2), with D maybe TRBD1 (6 bases). Per the germline V gene, CDR1 is LGHDT and CDR2 is YNNKEL (reference sequence). The CDR3 runs 15 residues. The V gene lost 6 bases and the J gene lost 2 bases, with 14 bases spanning the gap.

The J gene is TRBJ2-5, the V gene TRBV11-2; 10 positions agree with TRBD2. With V trimmed by 6 bases and J by 6 bases, 7 bases remained unmatched. The CDR3 contains 14 residues. The V gene's germline CDR1 is SGHAT and CDR2 FQNNGV. The CDR3 reads CASRLAGEGKTQYF. DNA of the CDR3: TGTGCCAGCAGGCTAGCGGGGGAGGGTAAGACCCAGTACTTC.

The gene calls are TRBV7-2 and TRBJ1-4; 8 bases agree with TRBD1. The ends lost 5 bases at V and 5 bases at J; junction bases unmatched: 7. This CDR3 has 15 residues. CDR1 SGHTA and CDR2 FQGNSA come from the germline V gene. CDR3 amino acids: CASSTRTGSNEKLFF. The CDR3, as DNA: TGTGCCAGCAGCACCCGGACAGGGTCGAATGAAAAACTGTTTTTT.

The J gene is TRBJ2-7, the V gene TRBV5-6; 11 bases line up with TRBD2. The V gene end was trimmed by 3 bases and the J gene end by 0 bases; junction bases not matched to a gene: 14. Germline CDR1 is SGHDT and CDR2 is YYEEEE. CDR3 length equals 19 residues. The chain's CDR3 is CASSSGPGLAVFSSYEQYF. The CDR3 DNA is TGTGCCAGCAGCTCGGGTCCGGGACTAGCGGTCTTCAGCTCCTACGAGCAGTACTTC.